The 14 T cell receptor beta chains listed next were all sequenced from one sample in a study of T cells in Graves' hyperthyroidism and ophthalmopathy (dated by TCRdb to between 2018 and 2020). The library was built by means of multiplex PCR. The instrument given in TCRdb is Illumina HiSeq 2000. The TCR beta CDR3 regions were amplified from RNA transcripts. A first-round RT-PCR of the TCR CDR3 used the HTBI primer set with the Qiagen OneStep RT-PCR kit. TCRdb's own reprocessing of the public reads used fastp at Q25 and MiXCR and kept productive beta chains. Rows matching on CDR3 protein sequence are summarized as one entry with the most common DNA and genes. The table for this sample lists about 96,000 distinct CDR3 sequences; around 50% of them were counted only once. The ten largest account for around 27% of the sample. Sequencing was performed on blood. The receptors originated from a woman aged 40 to 55 with Graves' hyperthyroidism.

This clonotype was seen ten or more times. The chain recombines TRBV7-9 with TRBJ2-3; D gene uncertain. The CDR3 is made up of 14 amino acids. V lost 3 bases and J lost 0, with 7 bases in between. Germline lookup yields CDR1 SEHNR and CDR2 FQNEAQ (reference sequence). CDR3 in amino acids: CASSFIHSTDTQYF. As DNA, the CDR3 is TGTGCCAGCAGCTTTATCCACAGCACAGATACGCAGTATTTT.

This clonotype appeared many times. This chain uses TRBV7-2 with TRBJ2-5; 9 nucleotides align to TRBD2. The V segment lost 1 base and the J segment 2 bases; nucleotides outside the gene matches: 11. Per the germline V gene, CDR1 is SGHTA and CDR2 is FQGNSA. The CDR3 has 18 amino acids. The CDR3 region is CASSLVGLAGTPQETQYF. The CDR3 region has the DNA TGTGCCAGCAGCTTAGTAGGGCTAGCGGGAACACCTCAAGAGACCCAGTACTTC.

The rearrangement uses TRBV5-4 and TRBJ2-7; D ambiguous. The CDR3 contains 14 residues. The V end was cut by 10 bases, the J end by 2 bases, with 19 bases between. Germline assignment: CDR1 SGHNT and CDR2 YYREEE (reference sequence). Written as DNA, the CDR3 is TGTGCCTGGAGTGCCCGGACGTTAGCCTACGAGCAGTACTTC. This codes for CAWSARTLAYEQYF.

As regards this clonotype: The CDR3 does not end in the conserved phenylalanine or tryptophan, so this is likely a read error. The gene calls are TRBV7-2 and TRBJ1-2, with 9 bases that match TRBD1. V dropped 1 base and J dropped 8; count of bases not matched to a gene: 5. The V gene's germline CDR1 is SGHTA and CDR2 FQGNSA. This CDR3 comprises 14 residues. The CDR3 DNA reads as TGTGCCAGCAGCTTAGAGACAGGGGGACAAGGCTACACCTCC. Encoded protein: CASSLETGGQGYTS.

This clonotype was detected many times. This chain connects TRBV29-1 to TRBJ1-4, with 7 bases fitting TRBD1. CDR1 is SQVTM, CDR2 ANQGSEA, per germline. The CDR3 has 12 residues. V lost 6 bases and J lost 4; bases outside the gene matches: 2. The CDR3 DNA reads TGCAGCGTGGGACAGCTTAATGAAAAACTGTTTTTT. This codes for CSVGQLNEKLFF.

The chain is built from TRBV6-1 and TRBJ1-2; D may be TRBD1 (5 bases). This CDR3 is built from 13 residues. Per germline, CDR1 MNHNS and CDR2 SASEGT. The V end was cut by 6 bases, the J end by 4 bases, with 12 bases between. The CDR3 bases are TGTGCCAGCAGGGGGGGGGTTACCTATGGCTACACCTTC. As protein: CASRGGVTYGYTF.

On this clonotype itself: A much larger clone lies a single base off, so this may be a read error. The DNA is omitted, as the CDR3 cannot be located on it reliably, and the CDR3 follows TCRdb's listing. The V and J genes are TRBV20-1 and TRBJ1-1; TRBD1 is the table's D call, not checked against the DNA. Germline values: CDR1 DFQATT, CDR2 SNEGSKA (reference sequence). The CDR3 is 13 residues long, ends included. CDR3 sequence: CSARDVGAGSSFF.

Details on this clonotype: One base away lies a much larger clone, so this may be a sequencing read error. In this CDR3 the conserved last residue, phenylalanine or tryptophan, is missing, so a read error is likely. The V gene is TRBV6-1, the J gene TRBJ1-6, with 9 nucleotides matching TRBD1. This CDR3 is 16 amino acids long. Per the germline V gene, CDR1 is MNHNS and CDR2 is SASEGT. Unmatched junction bases numbered 5, after V lost 6 bases and J lost 2 bases. The CDR3 sequence: CASSATGGPYNSPLHS. The DNA for the CDR3 is TGTGCCAGCAGCGCTACAGGGGGCCCCTATAATTCACCCCTCCACTCT.

The gene calls are TRBV12-3 or TRBV12-4 and TRBJ1-1; TRBD1 aligns across 11 bases. CDR3 length equals 17 residues. Trimming at V came to 6 bases and at J to 3 bases, leaving 12 bases not matched to a gene. The CDR3 nucleotides read TGTGCCAGCAGCGACTCCAGGACAGGGGGCTTAGACACTGAAGCTTTCTTT. This encodes CASSDSRTGGLDTEAFF.

The rearrangement links TRBV29-1 to TRBJ2-2, with D possibly being TRBD1 or TRBD2 (5 bases each). Between the trimmed V and J ends, which lost 8 bases and 6 bases, there was a span of 10 bases. CDR1 SQVTM and CDR2 ANQGSEA come from the germline V gene. There are 11 residues in the CDR3. The chain's CDR3 is CSFRESGELFF. CDR3 bases: TGCAGCTTCAGGGAGTCCGGGGAGCTGTTTTTT.

CDR3 sequence: CASSLTSGRWETQYF. Here the CDR3 DNA reads TGTGCCAGCAGCTTAACTAGCGGGCGATGGGAGACCCAGTACTTC. The chain recombines TRBV7-3 with TRBJ2-5, with TRBD2 matching over 7 bases. Germline lookup yields CDR1 SGHTA and CDR2 FQGTGA. V shed 0 bases, J shed 5 bases, and the junction held 6 bases outside the gene matches. The CDR3 is 15 residues long. Supplemented by reference TRBV7-3 and TRBJ2-5, the full variable domain reads GAGVSQTPSNKVTEKGKYVELRCDPISGHTALYWYRQSLGQGPEFLIYFQGTGAADDSGLPNDRFFAVRPEGSVSTLKIQRTERGDSAVYLCASSLTSGRWETQYFGPGTRLLVL.

This clonotype was picked up one time. Without the conserved terminal phenylalanine or tryptophan, this CDR3 likely stems from a read error. The DNA is left out, because the CDR3 cannot be placed on it with certainty; the CDR3 is given as TCRdb lists it. The rearrangement links TRBV29-1 to TRBJ2-5; the D call TRBD2 from the table was never checked on the DNA. Germline V lookup: CDR1 SQVTM, CDR2 ANQGSEA. Termini included, the CDR3 measures 9 amino acids. The CDR3 sequence is CSVRKGLAG.

The V gene is TRBV5-1, the J gene TRBJ1-4, with 8 bases identical to TRBD1. V gave up 0 bases and J gave up 8 bases; unmatched junction bases: 9. This CDR3 contains 16 residues. Germline CDR1 is SGHRS and CDR2 is YFSETQ. This CDR3 reads CASSLAGQGINEKLFF. The CDR3 DNA reads TGCGCCAGCAGCTTGGCCGGACAGGGCATAAACGAAAAACTGTTTTTT.

This chain connects TRBV2 to TRBJ1-6, with 9 bases aligning to TRBD1. CDR1 and CDR2 (germline): SNHLY, FYNNEI. CDR3 length: 13 residues. V lost 6 bases and J lost 8; bases outside the gene matches: 2. Here the CDR3 DNA reads TGTGCCAGCAGCCGGGACAGGGATTCACCCCTCCACTTT. This encodes CASSRDRDSPLHF.